This T cell receptor beta chain was obtained from a study of cytomegalovirus exposure and HLA in healthy donors. A word on this clone: Its matching antigen is unknown.

Findings of the study overall: Likely technical artifact: a cluster of highly shared sequence variants. Highest at DRB1 and lowest at HLA-C, TCR association rates differed among HLA loci in a later analysis. Previously analyzed data showed that most TCR beta V segments were productive at a frequency of about 87% or about 30%. Reportedly, a later analysis found an Asian-associated ancestry cluster had fewer N-insertions than the approximately 700-donor mean.

Both 60 Vbeta primers and 13 Jbeta primers went into the PCR. Some clones are missing from TCRdb's copy, which holds only in-frame ones; the method was immunoSEQ multiplex PCR. Of approximately 140,000 clones detected, about 82% appear once; the ten largest clones hold roughly 1.2%. The TCR was taken from a boy younger than 18 in good health and CMV-seronegative. The source material was PBMCs.

The CDR3 sequence: CASSLDSPNQPQHF. CDR3 bases: TGTGCCAGCAGCTTGGACAGCCCCAATCAGCCCCAGCATTTT. The rearrangement joins TRBV11-2 to TRBJ1-5, with D maybe TRBD1 (6 bases). Germline-derived CDR1 and CDR2 are SGHAT and FQNNGV. V was shortened by 3 bases and J by 3 bases, with 9 bases between the two germline ends. The CDR3 contains 14 residues.